The 6 T cell receptor beta chains given below trace back to one sample, sequenced in a study of blood T cell repertoires in COVID-19. The data were produced by immunoSEQ multiplex PCR, yet TCRdb's version contains in-frame clones alone and is incomplete. This table holds around 83,000 clones, just over 85% found once. The sample consisted of peripheral blood. These receptors were collected from a man aged 45-65 years with active or convalescent COVID-19.

The gene calls are TRBV12-2 and TRBJ1-1; the table calls TRBD1, which could not be checked here. TRBV12-2 is recorded as a pseudogene. This CDR3 has 17 amino acids. The CDR3 sequence: CASRLTAYRVPHTEAFF. CDR3 sequence (DNA): TGTGCAAGTCGCCTAACGGCCTACAGGGTCCCCCACACTGAAGCTTTCTTT.

This chain joins TRBV9 and TRBJ1-1; TRBD1 is a possible D gene (5 bases). Deletions cut 3 bases from V and 11 bases from J, with 26 bases between. Germline V gene lookup returns CDR1 SGDLS and CDR2 YYNGEE. The CDR3 is made up of 16 amino acids. In DNA form, the CDR3 reads TGTGCCAGCAGCGCCGGACGCGTAGGGGCGTCCAGTATGGCTTTCTTT. This gives the protein CASSAGRVGASSMAFF.

The V gene is TRBV5-8, the J gene TRBJ1-2; D unresolved. This CDR3 region has 15 residues. Germline CDR1 is SGHTS and CDR2 is YDEGEE. V lost 1 base to trimming and J lost 6 bases, with 16 bases between them. In nucleotides, the CDR3 is TGTGCCAGCAGCTTGTCGGCGGGTTGGCAAAATGGCTACACCTTC. This codes for CASSLSAGWQNGYTF.

The gene calls are TRBV18 and TRBJ2-7; 7 nucleotides agree with TRBD2. Trimming cost V 6 bases and J 2 bases; bases outside gene matches: 10. Germline CDR1 is KGHSH and CDR2 is LQKENI. The CDR3 consists of 15 residues. CDR3 residues: CASSYSLADAYEQYF. In DNA, the CDR3 is TGTGCCAGCTCTTATTCTCTAGCGGATGCCTACGAGCAGTACTTC.

This chain links TRBV6-4 with TRBJ2-3; D remains ambiguous. This CDR3 contains 13 residues. Trimming left V 3 bases short and J 4 bases short, with 8 bases between. Germline V gene sequence: CDR1 MRHNA, CDR2 SNTAGT. CDR3 amino acids: CASSDTSPDTQYF. As DNA, the CDR3 is TGTGCCAGCAGTGATACGAGCCCAGATACGCAGTATTTT.

The chain uses TRBV7-2 and TRBJ2-5; TRBD2 is a possible D gene (6 bases). CDR1 is SGHTA, CDR2 FQGNSA, per germline. This CDR3 is built from 15 residues. The V end was cut by 4 bases, the J end by 0 bases, with 12 bases between. CDR3 residues: CASSYIRDYQETQYF. The DNA of the CDR3 is TGTGCCAGCAGCTACATCCGGGACTACCAAGAGACCCAGTACTTC.